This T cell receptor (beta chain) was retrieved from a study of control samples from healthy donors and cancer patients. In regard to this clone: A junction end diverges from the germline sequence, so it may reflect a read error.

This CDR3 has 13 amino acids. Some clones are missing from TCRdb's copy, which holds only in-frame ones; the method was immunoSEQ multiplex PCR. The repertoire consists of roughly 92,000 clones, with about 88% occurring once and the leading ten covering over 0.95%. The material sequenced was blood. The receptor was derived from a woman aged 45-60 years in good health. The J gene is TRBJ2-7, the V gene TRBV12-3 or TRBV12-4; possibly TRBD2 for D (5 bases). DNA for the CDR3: TGTGCCAGCAGTCTAGCAGCGTCCGACGAGCAGTACTTC. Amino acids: CASSLAASDEQYF.